This T cell receptor (beta chain) was sequenced for a study of tumor-infiltrating lymphocytes in primary liver carcinoma. V shed 3 bases and J 4 bases; nucleotides not matched to a gene: 3. The germline gives CDR1 SGHDT, CDR2 YYEEEE. CDR3 length: 13 amino acids. Starting material of roughly 550 ng total RNA yielded TCR beta cDNA via a constant-region primer. Slightly modified ARM-PCR served as the procedure for the TCR beta libraries. These libraries came from three rounds of nested multiplex PCR. A C-beta reverse primer and TRBV1-TRBV30 forward primers served in each of the first two PCR rounds, at 10 cycles apiece. A single record per CDR3 protein comes from TCRdb applying MiXCR to the multiplex PCR reads. The table lists approximately 330,000 distinct CDR3 sequences, 65% of them singletons. In addition to blood RNA drawn from unsorted whole blood, germline DNA was extracted.

Sequenced input: peripheral blood. The chain is built from TRBV5-6 and TRBJ2-7; 8 bases fit TRBD1. This clonotype was sampled from a man aged 35-49 years with primary liver carcinoma and hepatitis B virus infection. DNA of the CDR3: TGTGCCAGCAGCTCGCAGGGGGCATACGAGCAGTACTTC. Protein: CASSSQGAYEQYF.